A selection of T cell receptor beta chains follows, all from one sample in a study of CD8+ T cells in alopecia areata. Some clones are missing from TCRdb's copy, which holds only in-frame ones; the method was immunoSEQ multiplex PCR. The table lists more than 200,000 clones, roughly 40% of them singletons, with 2% to 3% in the top ten. The source material was CD4+ T cells sorted from blood, sampled between weeks 36 and 40, from a patient treated with tofacitinib. The receptors come from a human donor with alopecia areata. CDR3s include the opening cysteine and the closing phenylalanine or tryptophan. D genes are given only for firm matches. Clone size appears in some rows only: once, few, many, or a class for an expanded clone.

>few|TRBD1|TRBV30|TRBJ1-2
TGTGCCTGGAGAGAGGGACAGAATGGCTACACCTTC
CAWREGQNGYTF
>-|TRBD1|TRBV29-1|TRBJ2-2
TGCAGCGTTGAAAGGACAGGGAACACCGGGGAGCTGTTTTTT
CSVERTGNTGELFF
>-|TRBD2|TRBV4-3|TRBJ2-7
TGCGCCAGCAGCCAAGATTTTCCGGGAGGTTTCCCCTACGAGCAGTACTTC
CASSQDFPGGFPYEQYF
>-|TRBD2|TRBV4-3|TRBJ2-4
TGCGCCAGCAGCCAAGTAAGGACTAGCGGGGATGCGGCCAAAAACATTCAGTACTTC
CASSQVRTSGDAAKNIQYF
>-|-|TRBV18|TRBJ2-1
TGTGCCAGCTCACCCTTACTAGCATCACAGGATGAGCAGTTCTTC
CASSPLLASQDEQFF
>-|-|TRBV25-1|TRBJ2-2
TGTGCCAGCAGTAAGCTGGGGGCGCGAACCGGGGAGCTGTTTTTT
CASSKLGARTGELFF
>-|-|TRBV29-1|TRBJ2-3
TGCAGCGTTTCCCGTTTAACTAGCACAGATACGCAGTATTTT
CSVSRLTSTDTQYF
>-|TRBD2|TRBV30|TRBJ2-4
TGTGCCTGGAGTGTAAGGACTAGTGGCGGGAGGAACATTCAGTACTTC
CAWSVRTSGGRNIQYF
>-|-|TRBV30|TRBJ2-3
TGTGCCTGGGCTCCGGGACTCATGGGACGGACAGATACGCAGTATTTT
CAWAPGLMGRTDTQYF
>few|TRBD1|TRBV7-8|TRBJ1-2
TGTGCCAGCAGCTTAGCCCAGGACAGGGGGCCGTATACCTTC
CASSLAQDRGPYTF
>-|-|TRBV20-1|TRBJ2-7
TGCAGTGCCCTGGACAACTACGAGCAGTACTTC
CSALDNYEQYF
>-|TRBD2|TRBV29-1|TRBJ2-1
TGCAGCGTTGAATTTAGAGCGGGAGTTGAGCAGTTCTTC
CSVEFRAGVEQFF
>few|-|TRBV11-1|TRBJ2-6
TGTGCCAGCAGCATGACAGTCTCTGGGGCCAACGTCCTGACTTTC
CASSMTVSGANVLTF
>few|-|TRBV14|TRBJ2-1
TGTGCCAGCAGCACCTATGAGGTTGAGCAGTTCTTC
CASSTYEVEQFF
>-|-|TRBV4-1|TRBJ1-4
TGCGCCAGCAGCCAACAGGGAACGACTAATGAAAAACTGTTTTTT
CASSQQGTTNEKLFF
>few|TRBD2|TRBV10-3|TRBJ2-3
TGTGCCATCAGTGAGTCGCGGCCGGGGGGTACGCAGTATTTT
CAISESRPGGTQYF
>once|-|TRBV7-9|TRBJ1-1
TGTGCCAGCGCAGGAGGGCGGAACACTGAAGCTTTCTTT
CASAGGRNTEAFF
>-|TRBD1|TRBV29-1|TRBJ2-6
TGCAGCGTTGACTCCTTGACAGGGGGATCCGGGGCCAACGTCCTGACTTTC
CSVDSLTGGSGANVLTF
>-|TRBD1|TRBV6-6|TRBJ2-2
TGTGCCAGCAATCTCGGGACAGGGGGTCCCGGGGAGCTGTTTTTT
CASNLGTGGPGELFF
>-|-|TRBV10-3|TRBJ1-1
TGTGTCGCCCGGCCAGCGGAGGGGACTGAAGCTTTCTTT
CVARPAEGTEAFF
>few|TRBD2|TRBV7-9|TRBJ2-1
TGTGCCAGCAGCTCCGGACTAGCGGGGCCGAATGAGCAGTTCTTC
CASSSGLAGPNEQFF
>-|-|TRBV6-6|TRBJ1-5
TGTGCCAGCAGTTACTCTGGTAGCAATCAGCCCCAGCATTTT
CASSYSGSNQPQHF
>-|-|TRBV5-1|TRBJ1-5
TGCGCCAGCAGTTCCGGCACGGTGGGTCAGCCCCAGCATTTT
CASSSGTVGQPQHF
>-|TRBD2|TRBV11-2|TRBJ2-5
TGTGCCAGCAGCTTAGATCGGCGGGAGGGCCGGGAGACCCAGTACTTC
CASSLDRREGRETQYF
>-|TRBD2|TRBV11-2|TRBJ2-7
TGTGCCAGCAGCTTAGCCGCGGGAGGGCCGACGGACGAGCAGTACTTC
CASSLAAGGPTDEQYF
>once|-|TRBV30|TRBJ1-1
TGTGCCTGGAGTCGGGAGAACACTGAAGCTTTCTTT
CAWSRENTEAFF
>-|-|TRBV5-1|TRBJ2-5
TGCGCCAGCAGCCGCGAAGAGACCCAGTACTTC
CASSREETQYF
>-|-|TRBV30|TRBJ2-7
TGTGCCTGGAGTTACGGCTACGAGCAGTACTTC
CAWSYGYEQYF
>few|TRBD2|TRBV15|TRBJ2-1
TGTGCCACCCGAACCTATCTAGCGGCTTACTCCTACAATGAGCAGTTCTTC
CATRTYLAAYSYNEQFF
>-|TRBD2|TRBV29-1|TRBJ2-1
TGCAGCGTTGAGGGGACTAGCTATGAGCAGTTCTTC
CSVEGTSYEQFF
>few|TRBD2|TRBV18|TRBJ2-7
TGTGCCAGCTCCCAAGGTAGCGGGCTTGATGAGCAGTACTTC
CASSQGSGLDEQYF
>few|-|TRBV15|TRBJ2-7
TGTGCCACAGGACGGGAGAGGAGGTACGAGCAGTACTTC
CATGRERRYEQYF
>-|-|TRBV11-3|TRBJ2-2
TGTGCCAGCAGCTTTAGGAGGACTGGTACGAACACCGGGGAGCTGTTTTTT
CASSFRRTGTNTGELFF
>-|-|TRBV29-1|TRBJ2-5
TGCAGCGTGGAAGGGACGGGCCGGGCCCAGTACTTC
CSVEGTGRAQYF
>few|TRBD1|TRBV10-1|TRBJ2-7
TGCGCCAGCAGCCGGGACAGTAGCTACGAGCAGTACTTC
CASSRDSSYEQYF
>-|-|TRBV15|TRBJ2-3
TGTGCCATTGCCCCACTTGCGGGGGCCAGCACAGATACGCAGTATTTT
CAIAPLAGASTDTQYF
>few|-|TRBV29-1|TRBJ2-7
TGCAGCGTTGAAGAGGACAAGCTATACGAGCAGTACTTC
CSVEEDKLYEQYF
>few|-|TRBV29-1|TRBJ2-3
TGCAGCGGAGGGGGGGCAGATACGCAGTATTTT
CSGGGADTQYF
>few|-|TRBV28|TRBJ1-2
TGTGCCAGCAACCCCCCCAGAGGAAGCTATGGCTACACCTTC
CASNPPRGSYGYTF
>few|TRBD1|TRBV2|TRBJ1-1
TGTGCCAGCAGTCTATCTGGACAGGGGAGGACTGAAGCTTTCTTT
CASSLSGQGRTEAFF
>-|-|TRBV4-1|TRBJ2-2
TGCGCCAGCAGCCAAGATCAGTTCACCGGGGAGCTGTTTTTT
CASSQDQFTGELFF
>-|TRBD2|TRBV10-3|TRBJ2-5
TGTGCCACCCTTTCTAGCGGGAGGGAAGAGACCCAGTACTTC
CATLSSGREETQYF
>-|TRBD1|TRBV29-1|TRBJ1-2
TGCAGCACCAGGGGGGCTGATGGCTACACCTTC
CSTRGADGYTF
>-|-|TRBV4-2|TRBJ2-2
TGTGCCAGCAGCCAAGACCCGGGGACGAACACCGGGGAGCTGTTTTTT
CASSQDPGTNTGELFF
>few|-|TRBV29-1|TRBJ1-1
TGCAGCGTTGGAACCAGGGGGAACACTGAAGCTTTCTTT
CSVGTRGNTEAFF
>-|TRBD2|TRBV7-2|TRBJ2-1
TGTGCCAGCAGGCCACTTGGCCTAGCGGATTACAATGAGCAGTTCTTC
CASRPLGLADYNEQFF
>-|-|TRBV27|TRBJ2-7
TGTGCCAGCAGTCCGGTTCCGCCAGGGGTGGCCTACGAGCAGTACTTC
CASSPVPPGVAYEQYF
>-|-|TRBV5-4|TRBJ2-1
TGTGCCAGCAGCTCTGGATCTGATTACAATGAGCAGTTCTTC
CASSSGSDYNEQFF
>-|-|TRBV30|TRBJ1-5
TGTGCCTGGAGCCCAGGGGTCTTGCAGCCCCAGCATTTT
CAWSPGVLQPQHF
>few|-|TRBV4-1|TRBJ2-4
TGCGACGCAAGGCGCCTCCCAAACATTCAGTACTTC
CDARRLPNIQYF
>-|TRBD2|TRBV29-1|TRBJ2-3
TGCAGCGTAGGGACTAGCGGGGGCCCAGATACGCAGTATTTT
CSVGTSGGPDTQYF
>-|-|TRBV4-3|TRBJ2-3
TGCGCCAGCAGCCAAGGGGGTCTAGGGTCCCCCACAGATACGCAGTATTTT
CASSQGGLGSPTDTQYF
>-|-|TRBV7-8|TRBJ2-2
TGTGCCAGCAGCCCACGCAGGGGAGCGAACACCGGGGAGCTGTTTTTT
CASSPRRGANTGELFF
>few|-|TRBV10-3|TRBJ1-2
TGTGCCATTTTACCGGACAGAGAATATGGCTACACCTTC
CAILPDREYGYTF
>-|TRBD2|TRBV11-2|TRBJ2-5
TGTGCCAGCAGCGGGGGGGAGGCCCAGTACTTC
CASSGGEAQYF
>-|-|TRBV6-1|TRBJ1-1
TGTGCCAGCAGTGCCCAGGATCGAGACACTGAAGCTTTCTTT
CASSAQDRDTEAFF